Listed here are 10 T cell receptor beta chains from one sample, sequenced in a study of cytomegalovirus exposure and HLA in healthy donors. The PCR employed 60 Vbeta primers together with 13 Jbeta primers. TCRdb's table, derived via immunoSEQ multiplex PCR, lists solely in-frame clones and lacks some. The data show about 40,000 clones, approximately 55% seen once. The sample comprised PBMCs. Receptors were obtained from a human donor in good health.

The V and J genes are TRBV9 and TRBJ2-3, with D maybe TRBD1 (5 bases). Trimming took 4 bases from V and 2 from J, leaving 11 bases between them. This CDR3 comprises 14 residues. The germline V gene encodes CDR1 SGDLS and CDR2 YYNGEE. CDR3 amino acids: CASSLQGFTDTQYF. The DNA of the CDR3 is TGTGCCAGCAGCCTCCAGGGATTCACAGATACGCAGTATTTT. The full variable domain, completed using reference TRBV9 and TRBJ2-3, is DSGVTQTPKHLITATGQRVTLRCSPRSGDLSVYWYQQSLDQGLQFLIQYYNGEERAKGNILERFSAQQFPDLHSELNLSSLELGDSALYFCASSLQGFTDTQYFGPGTRLTVL.

DNA for the CDR3: TGTGCCAGCAGTGTTCAGGCTTCCTATGGCTACACCTTC. Translation gives CASSVQASYGYTF. The chain couples TRBV28 to TRBJ1-2; D ambiguous. Germline-derived CDR1 and CDR2 are MDHEN and SYDVKM. CDR3 length equals 13 residues. The V end lost 5 bases, the J end lost 4 bases, and 11 bases lay between the germline ends.

In this sample, this clone turned up once. The chain couples TRBV18 to TRBJ1-1, with a tentative D call TRBD1 (6 bases). Germline V gene data show CDR1 as KGHSH and CDR2 as LQKENI. V was clipped by 3 bases and J by 5 bases, with 10 bases between them. The CDR3 loop spans 13 amino acids. CDR3 DNA: TGTGCCAGCTCACCCCTTGACAGGACTGAAGCTTTCTTT. Translated, it gives CASSPLDRTEAFF.

This clone was detected once. DNA for the CDR3: TGCGCCAGCAGCTTACAGGGGGGAACCTACGAGCAGTACTTC. This gives the protein CASSLQGGTYEQYF. The chain uses TRBV5-1 and TRBJ2-7, with TRBD1 identical over 8 bases. The CDR3 runs 14 residues. The V gene's germline CDR1 is SGHRS and CDR2 YFSETQ. V was pared by 2 bases and J by 2 bases, with 3 bases of the junction left unmatched.

V usage is TRBV6-5 and J usage is TRBJ2-3; 7 positions match TRBD2. The V segment lost 5 bases and the J segment 8 bases; nucleotides outside the gene matches: 7. Germline CDR1 MNHEY, CDR2 SVGAGI. CDR3 length: 13 amino acids. DNA of the CDR3: TGTGCCAGCAGTGTTGGGGGGGGAGGTACGCAGTATTTT. It encodes CASSVGGGGTQYF.

The gene calls are TRBV14 and TRBJ2-6, with TRBD1 as a possible D gene (6 bases). Trimming stripped 4 bases from V and 0 bases from J, with 10 bases between. CDR1 and CDR2 (germline): SGHDN, FVKESK. The CDR3 contains 16 residues. The CDR3 reads CASSRDTFSGANVLTF. The CDR3 DNA sequence: TGTGCCAGCAGCCGGGACACCTTCTCTGGGGCCAACGTCCTGACTTTC.

The chain couples TRBV30 to TRBJ1-2; 8 bases map to TRBD1. The germline gives CDR1 GTSNPN, CDR2 SVGIG (reference sequence). The CDR3 runs 14 residues. Trimming removed 0 bases from V and 5 bases from J; junction bases left unmatched: 5. DNA for the CDR3: TGTGCCTGGAGTGTACAGGGGGTAGGGTATGGCTACACCTTC. Residues: CAWSVQGVGYGYTF.

This clone was counted only a few times. The chain links TRBV6-1 to TRBJ1-1; TRBD1 agrees at 7 bases. Germline trimming cut 7 bases from V and 1 base from J; bases unmatched to any gene: 3. CDR1 is MNHNS and CDR2 is SASEGT in the germline V gene. The CDR3 totals 13 residues. The chain's CDR3 is CASNWDRNTEAFF. DNA of the CDR3: TGTGCCAGCAACTGGGACAGGAACACTGAAGCTTTCTTT.

The genes are TRBV6-5 and TRBJ1-2; D is perhaps TRBD1 (6 bases). Trimming shortened V by 7 bases and J by 3 bases, and 12 bases separated the two germline ends. The CDR3 covers 13 residues. The V gene's germline CDR1 is MNHEY and CDR2 SVGAGI. CDR3 DNA: TGTGCCAGCAAGGGGGGGGAGGACTATGGCTACACCTTC. Translated: CASKGGEDYGYTF.

Only a few counts were recorded for this clone. This chain joins TRBV10-3 and TRBJ2-5; D gene ambiguous. The ends were cut back, 2 bases at V and 2 bases at J, with 3 bases in the middle. Germline V CDR1 and CDR2: ENHRY, SYGVKD. The length of the CDR3 is 12 residues. CDR3 bases: TGTGCCATCAGTGAGACACAAGAGACCCAGTACTTC. It is translated as CAISETQETQYF.